This T cell receptor beta chain was profiled in a study of cytomegalovirus exposure and HLA in healthy donors. The study's findings and limits: It was likely that a cluster of highly shared sequence variants was a sequencing artifact.

The CDR3 has 13 residues. V was shortened by 6 bases and J by 10 bases, with 16 bases between the two germline ends. The germline V gene encodes CDR1 MNHNS and CDR2 SASEGT. Concerning this clone: The antigen is unknown.

Primers included in the PCR were 60 Vbeta and 13 Jbeta primers. Only in-frame clones appear in the TCRdb table, and some are missing; sequencing was by immunoSEQ multiplex PCR. The sample includes more than 150,000 clones, roughly 72% seen only once; the top ten take less than 2%. Sequenced: PBMCs. The chain combines TRBV6-1 with TRBJ1-5; D is unresolved. This TCR came from a man in his forties in good health and CMV-seronegative. The CDR3 DNA reads TGTGCCAGCAGCCAAAGCGTGGAAAGACCCCAGCATTTT. It yields the protein CASSQSVERPQHF.